This T cell receptor (beta chain) is drawn from a study of blood T cell repertoires in COVID-19. In the study overall: There were acute and convalescent COVID-19 samples, and they came from the United States, Italy and Spain.

Germline lookup yields CDR1 LNHDA and CDR2 SQIVND (reference sequence). The length of the CDR3 is 14 residues. Trimming shortened V by 5 bases and J by 1 base, and 11 bases separated the two germline ends. In the original analysis: Using reference gene primer amplification, nucleated cell counts were estimated. Repertoires were generated with immunoSEQ multiplex PCR, while TCRdb's copy carries only in-frame clones and drops some. D and trimming come from the DNA, and the V and J calls and clone size come from that table. The sample has approximately 230,000 clones; around 80% are singletons. Sequencing was done on a sample of peripheral blood. The chain joins TRBV19 to TRBJ1-1, with D perhaps matching TRBD1 (6 bases). This receptor was taken from a woman aged 40-49 years with active or convalescent COVID-19. CDR3 sequence (DNA): TGTGCCAGTAGTGAACAGGGACCGAACACTGAAGCTTTCTTT. It translates to CASSEQGPNTEAFF.